This TCR beta chain is drawn from a study of shared clonotypes between healthy human individuals. Turning to the study itself: The cohort had a couple of women and three men, ages 18 to 49. Three CD4 naive, three CD4 memory, two CD8 naive and one CD8 memory plate were used per donor.

Germline V gene lookup returns CDR1 KGHSH and CDR2 LQKENI. This CDR3 has 14 residues. V lost 0 bases and J 2 bases, leaving 8 bases between the germline ends. As for this clone: This specimen includes other DNA sequences encoding the same CDR3.

Splitting the CD4+ cells yielded a CD45RA+ naive subset and a CD45RA-negative memory subset. For each subset, genomic DNA was distributed in equal portions over several immunoSEQ plates. Sequencing was performed with immunoSEQ multiplex PCR; in TCRdb, only in-frame clones are kept and a portion is missing. The sample records 2 million to 2.5 million clones, nearly 97% being singletons. The TCR sequence derives from a man in his late teens or twenties in good health. The chain is built from TRBV18 and TRBJ2-7; D is possibly TRBD2 (5 bases). The sequenced material came from naive CD4+ T cells sorted from blood. Subset given: CD45RA+ positively selected. CDR3 protein: CASSPPPGTYEQYF. The CDR3 coding sequence is TGTGCCAGCTCACCACCACCGGGAACCTACGAGCAGTACTTC.